The 8 T cell receptor beta chains listed next were all sequenced from one sample in a study of control samples from healthy donors and cancer patients (dated by TCRdb to about 2020). The receptor library was made with the immunoSEQ multiplex PCR assay. What TCRdb holds here is the immuneACCESS table cut down to in-frame rearrangements. Part of the clones is not present; checked against another copy, under half of the missing clones reflect an unresolved V gene, and the others are unexplained. The sample profile shows roughly 120,000 clones; 90% to 95% of them were found once. The top ten clonotypes cover around 7.6% of the sample. Sequencing was performed on blood. These receptors originate from a woman younger than 35 in good health.

The gene calls are TRBV28 and TRBJ1-2; D is unresolved. CDR1 and CDR2 (germline): MDHEN, SYDVKM. Trimming cost V 5 bases and J 5 bases, with 12 bases left between them. CDR3 length: 13 residues. The CDR3 coding sequence is TGTGCCAGCAGTCGACTCGGAGCTTATGGCTACACCTTC. The encoded protein is CASSRLGAYGYTF.

This clone appeared a few times. This rearrangement joins TRBV5-4 to TRBJ1-2; D unresolved. The CDR3 sequence is 13 residues long. Deletions cut 3 bases from V and 2 bases from J, with 8 bases between. Germline V lookup: CDR1 SGHNT, CDR2 YYREEE (reference sequence). The CDR3 bases are TGTGCCAGCAGCTCGGACGGAAACTATGGCTACACCTTC. Protein: CASSSDGNYGYTF.

This clone was found once. The chain combines TRBV24-1 with TRBJ2-5; D is undetermined. The V end was cut by 1 base, the J end by 1 base, with 9 bases between. This CDR3 region has 15 residues. Per germline, CDR1 KGHDR and CDR2 SFDVKD. CDR3 DNA: TGTGCCACCAGTGATTTTTCAGGCCGCCAAGAGACCCAGTACTTC. It translates to CATSDFSGRQETQYF.

The genes are TRBV27 and TRBJ1-3; 8 nucleotides align to TRBD1. The CDR3 length is 14 residues. V gave up 6 bases and J gave up 4 bases; unmatched junction bases: 5. Germline CDR1 is MNHEY and CDR2 is SMNVEV (reference sequence). The CDR3 region has the DNA TGTGCCAGCAGCGGACAGGGTGAGGGAAACACCATATATTTT. Encoded protein: CASSGQGEGNTIYF.

The chain is built from TRBV7-2 and TRBJ2-5, with TRBD2 matching 7 bases. The V segment lost 0 bases and the J segment 2 bases; nucleotides outside the gene matches: 3. The CDR3 is 15 amino acids. The germline gives CDR1 SGHTA, CDR2 FQGNSA. The CDR3 is CASSLAPGLQETQYF. The DNA for the CDR3 is TGTGCCAGCAGCTTAGCCCCGGGACTACAAGAGACCCAGTACTTC.

A single count supports this clone. The CDR3 DNA reads as TGTGCCACCAGCAGAGGGGTATTCAATCAGCCCCAGCATTTT. Amino acid sequence: CATSRGVFNQPQHF. The chain recombines TRBV15 with TRBJ1-5, with D uncertain. This CDR3 comprises 14 residues. The germline gives CDR1 LNHNV, CDR2 YYDKDF (reference sequence). V gave up 1 base and J gave up 3 bases, with 7 bases separating them. Combining the CDR3 with reference TRBV15 and TRBJ1-5 gives the whole variable domain DAMVIQNPRYQVTQFGKPVTLSCSQTLNHNVMYWYQQKSSQAPKLLFHYYDKDFNNEADTPDNFQSRRPNTSFCFLDIRSPGLGDTAMYLCATSRGVFNQPQHFGDGTRLSIL.

This chain joins TRBV6-5 and TRBJ1-1, with D uncertain. In germline, CDR1 is MNHEY, CDR2 SVGAGI. The CDR3 runs 11 residues. Trimming took off 6 bases at V and 3 bases at J, with 5 bases between the two ends. CDR3 sequence: CASRTDTEAFF. For the CDR3, the DNA is TGTGCCAGCAGGACTGACACTGAAGCTTTCTTT.

CDR3 region: CASSLLGVQFF. CDR3 sequence (DNA): TGTGCCAGCAGTTTACTAGGTGTTCAGTTCTTC. This sequence joins TRBV28 and TRBJ2-1; D is uncertain. The CDR3 runs to 11 residues. V shed 2 bases and J shed 13 bases, with 9 bases lying between them. Germline V gene lookup returns CDR1 MDHEN and CDR2 SYDVKM.